A selection of T cell receptor beta chains follows, all from one sample in a study of CD8 T cells in ankylosing spondylitis. TCRdb independently ran MiXCR on the 5' RACE reads; one entry per CDR3 protein. The sample consists of fewer than 180,000 distinct CDR3 sequences, under 55% of them appearing once. The sequenced sample consisted of synovial fluid, either unsorted or a sorted T cell fraction (not recorded which). These receptors were obtained from a male donor with ankylosing spondylitis. Each CDR3 is given with its conserved first and last residue. D genes are given only for firm matches. Expanded clones get a size class; other rows say once, few or many, or leave the size out.

j_call v_call clone_size d_call cdr3_aa cdr3_nt
TRBJ2-1 TRBV20-1 . . CSADAGKSYNEQFF TGCAGTGCCGACGCCGGGAAATCCTACAATGAGCAGTTCTTC
TRBJ2-2 TRBV28 . . CASSSPGLTNTGELFF TGTGCCAGCAGTTCTCCGGGACTGACCAACACCGGGGAGCTGTTTTTT
TRBJ2-3 TRBV7-2 . . CASSWMYTQYF TGTGCCAGCAGCTGGATGTATACGCAGTATTTT
TRBJ2-1 TRBV9 . TRBD2 CASSPWVSGGLNEQFF TGTGCCAGCAGCCCCTGGGTTAGCGGGGGGCTGAATGAGCAGTTCTTC
TRBJ2-1 TRBV4-1 . TRBD1 CASSHLPPGGPYNEQFF TGCGCCAGCAGCCACTTACCCCCAGGGGGACCCTACAATGAGCAGTTCTTC
TRBJ2-7 TRBV10-3 . . CAISDLIARSSYEQYF TGTGCCATCAGTGACCTCATAGCGCGGAGCTCCTACGAGCAGTACTTC
TRBJ2-3 TRBV6-1 . TRBD1 CASSEPGGQGTDTQYF TGTGCCAGCAGTGAACCCGGGGGACAGGGCACAGATACGCAGTATTTT
TRBJ1-1 TRBV20-1 . . CSARDLSVTNEAFF TGCAGTGCTAGAGATCTCAGTGTTACCAATGAAGCTTTCTTT
TRBJ2-3 TRBV15 . TRBD2 CATSRVRGGADTQYF TGTGCCACCAGCAGAGTACGGGGGGGCGCGGATACGCAGTATTTT
TRBJ1-1 TRBV30 . . CAWSVGRFGDEAFF TGTGCCTGGAGTGTTGGCAGGTTCGGGGATGAAGCTTTCTTT
TRBJ2-5 TRBV10-3 . . CAISESRDLQETQYF TGTGCCATCAGTGAGTCCCGGGACCTCCAAGAGACCCAGTACTTC
TRBJ2-3 TRBV10-1 . . CASSERQTLRPDTQYF TGCGCCAGCAGTGAGAGACAGACCCTACGACCAGATACGCAGTATTTT
TRBJ2-3 TRBV6-1 . . CASSESPVGDTQYF TGTGCCAGCAGTGAAAGCCCGGTGGGAGATACGCAGTATTTT
TRBJ2-7 TRBV20-1 many TRBD2 CSARGESDSYEQYF TGCAGTGCCCGGGGGGAATCGGATAGCTACGAGCAGTACTTC
TRBJ1-2 TRBV4-3 . . CASSQIMLVEDYGYTF TGCGCCAGCAGCCAGATTATGTTAGTTGAGGACTATGGCTACACCTTC
TRBJ2-1 TRBV10-3 . . CAISPTVLSNEQFF TGTGCCATCAGTCCGACAGTCCTTTCCAATGAGCAGTTCTTC
TRBJ2-3 TRBV28 . TRBD2 CASSFRTSGTSTDTQYF TGTGCCAGCAGTTTCCGGACTAGCGGGACTAGCACAGATACGCAGTATTTT
TRBJ1-2 TRBV4-2 once TRBD1 CASSPGQGRGVYGYTF TGTGCCAGCAGCCCCGGACAGGGCAGGGGTGTCTATGGCTACACCTTC
TRBJ2-7 TRBV12-3/TRBV12-4 . TRBD2 CASSFLGRRGVEQYF TGTGCCAGCAGTTTCTTAGGGCGTCGGGGGGTCGAGCAGTACTTC
TRBJ1-1 TRBV4-1 few . CASSQNGLFGQHQNTEAFF TGCGCCAGCAGCCAAAACGGTCTTTTCGGACAGCACCAGAACACTGAAGCTTTCTTT
TRBJ2-7 TRBV6-2/TRBV6-3 once TRBD1 CASRSLQDRDHYEQYF TGTGCCAGCAGGAGTCTCCAGGACAGGGACCACTACGAGCAGTACTTC
TRBJ1-1 TRBV13 few . CASSSDRNTEAFF TGTGCCAGCAGCTCTGACAGGAACACTGAAGCTTTCTTT
TRBJ2-7 TRBV20-1 . . CSARGEQLDYEQYF TGCAGTGCTAGGGGGGAACAGCTTGACTACGAGCAGTACTTC
TRBJ2-3 TRBV4-1 once . CASSQVLVLSTDTQYF TGCGCCAGCAGCCAAGTTCTGGTCCTCAGCACAGATACGCAGTATTTT
TRBJ2-2 TRBV4-1 . TRBD1 CASSNLGQGRWTGELFF TGCGCCAGCAGCAACTTGGGACAGGGGCGATGGACCGGGGAGCTGTTTTTT
TRBJ1-2 TRBV4-1 few . CASSQGTGAHNYGYTF TGCGCCAGCAGCCAAGGCACGGGGGCGCATAACTATGGCTACACCTTC
TRBJ2-7 TRBV12-3/TRBV12-4 few . CASSRREPTYEQYF TGTGCCAGCAGCCGCCGGGAGCCGACCTACGAGCAGTACTTC
TRBJ2-7 TRBV20-1 few . CSARAPSEQYF TGCAGTGCTAGAGCCCCTAGCGAGCAGTACTTC
TRBJ1-6 TRBV2 . TRBD1 CARGKGQQNSPLHF TGTGCCAGAGGAAAGGGACAGCAAAATTCACCCCTCCACTTT
TRBJ2-7 TRBV10-3 . . CAISNPGYSSYEQYF TGTGCCATCAGTAACCCGGGCTACAGCTCCTACGAGCAGTACTTC
TRBJ2-3 TRBV7-6 . . CASSFGGRESTDTQYF TGTGCCAGCAGCTTTGGGGGCCGGGAGAGCACAGATACGCAGTATTTT
TRBJ1-1 TRBV9 . . CASSARGDTEAFF TGTGCCAGCAGCGCCCGGGGGGACACTGAAGCTTTCTTT
TRBJ2-7 TRBV7-2 few . CASSFRLLYEQYF TGTGCCAGCAGCTTTCGACTACTTTACGAGCAGTACTTC
TRBJ2-7 TRBV10-3 once . CAISESPIPYEQYF TGTGCCATCAGTGAGTCCCCTATTCCCTACGAGCAGTACTTC
TRBJ1-5 TRBV21-1 few . CASRGGQNQPQHF TGTGCCAGCAGGGGGGGGCAGAATCAGCCCCAGCATTTT
TRBJ1-1 TRBV7-9 . . CASSFATSGTEAFF TGTGCCAGCAGCTTTGCCACCTCGGGCACTGAAGCTTTCTTT
TRBJ2-7 TRBV29-1 medium-sized . CSVGLTADLAYEQYF TGCAGCGTTGGCCTGACAGCTGACCTTGCCTACGAGCAGTACTTC
TRBJ2-7 TRBV5-6 . . CASSLWSDITYEQYF TGTGCCAGCAGCTTGTGGTCAGATATCACCTACGAGCAGTACTTC
TRBJ1-5 TRBV27 once . CASSTYRELTGWGSNQPQHF TGTGCCAGCAGCACTTACAGGGAGCTCACAGGGTGGGGAAGCAATCAGCCCCAGCATTTT
TRBJ2-2 TRBV4-1 . . CASSQDVAVARHTGELFF TGCGCCAGCAGCCAAGACGTCGCCGTCGCCCGTCACACCGGGGAGCTGTTTTTT
TRBJ2-3 TRBV6-5 few TRBD2 CASSYGPGTSGSTDTQYF TGTGCCAGCAGTTATGGGCCGGGTACTAGCGGGAGCACAGATACGCAGTATTTT
TRBJ2-3 TRBV27 few . CASSFQGQSTDTQYF TGTGCCAGCAGTTTTCAAGGACAGAGCACAGATACGCAGTATTTT